The 27 T cell receptor beta chains reported below all come from one sample, sequenced in a study of blood T cell repertoires in COVID-19. Clones were read by immunoSEQ multiplex PCR, and TCRdb kept only the in-frame ones, dropping some. The sample carries 60,000 or so clones, about 80% recorded once. The sequenced sample was peripheral blood. These receptors were taken from a man aged 25-45 years with COVID-19, enrolled during active disease.

The chain has TRBV27 and TRBJ2-7, with 11 bases that match TRBD2. Germline assignment: CDR1 MNHEY and CDR2 SMNVEV (reference sequence). The CDR3 sequence is 16 residues long. The ends lost 5 bases at V and 1 base at J; junction bases unmatched: 7. CDR3 sequence reads: CASSKSLAGVSYEQYF. Written as DNA, the CDR3 is TGTGCCAGCAGTAAATCACTAGCGGGGGTTTCCTACGAGCAGTACTTC.

The chain carries TRBV19 and TRBJ1-4, with D unclear. V gave up 3 bases and J gave up 3 bases, with 14 bases separating them. The CDR3 loop spans 16 amino acids. Germline CDR1 reads LNHDA; CDR2 reads SQIVND (reference sequence). CDR3 DNA: TGTGCCAGTAGTATGGTACCCTCCGCAGCTAATGAAAAACTGTTTTTT. Translating it yields CASSMVPSAANEKLFF.

The rearrangement uses TRBV7-2 and TRBJ2-2; 9 bases are a match to TRBD2. CDR1 and CDR2 from the germline V gene are SGHTA and FQGNSA. Germline trimming cut 5 bases from V and 1 base from J; bases unmatched to any gene: 8. The CDR3 covers 17 residues. CDR3 nucleotide sequence: TGTGCCAGCAGCCCGCGGGTGACTAGCGGGAACACCGGGGAGCTGTTTTTT. It specifies CASSPRVTSGNTGELFF.

The chain's CDR3 is CASSPNRDSSTDTQYF. CDR3 DNA: TGTGCCAGCAGTCCCAACCGGGACAGCAGCACAGATACGCAGTATTTT. V and J are TRBV28 and TRBJ2-3; the match to TRBD1 covers 7 bases. V trimming: 5 bases; J trimming: 0 bases; junction bases outside the gene matches: 8. Germline V gives CDR1 MDHEN, CDR2 SYDVKM. There are 16 residues in the CDR3.

This clone was seen only a few times. This chain joins TRBV11-2 and TRBJ2-3, with 11 bases that match TRBD1. The V segment lost 0 bases and the J segment 5 bases; nucleotides outside the gene matches: 7. Germline V lookup: CDR1 SGHAT, CDR2 FQNNGV. This CDR3 has 17 amino acids. The CDR3 loop is CASSLETDRGRRDTQYF. The CDR3 nucleotides are TGTGCCAGCAGCTTAGAAACGGACAGGGGGCGCAGAGATACGCAGTATTTT.

The chain links TRBV30 to TRBJ1-1; tentative D call: TRBD1 (6 bases). The germline V gene encodes CDR1 GTSNPN and CDR2 SVGIG (reference sequence). The CDR3 runs 13 residues. Trimming took 4 bases from V and 0 from J, leaving 9 bases between them. CDR3 loop: CAWKGQMNTEAFF. The CDR3 DNA sequence: TGTGCCTGGAAAGGACAGATGAACACTGAAGCTTTCTTT.

This chain joins TRBV2 and TRBJ2-3, with TRBD2 as a possible D gene (6 bases). CDR1 and CDR2 (germline): SNHLY, FYNNEI. This CDR3 has 14 residues. With 8 bases removed from V and 3 bases from J, the gap between germline ends came to 15 bases. CDR3 sequence (DNA): TGTGCCAGCCGAACGGACTACGGTACAGATACGCAGTATTTT. Its protein product is CASRTDYGTDTQYF. The full variable domain, rest sourced from reference TRBV2 and TRBJ2-3, is EPEVTQTPSHQVTQMGQEVILRCVPISNHLYFYWYRQILGQKVEFLVSFYNNEISEKSEIFDDQFSVERPDGSNFTLKIRSTKLEDSAMYFCASRTDYGTDTQYFGPGTRLTVL.

This clone was counted a single time. The chain combines TRBV27 with TRBJ1-2; 7 positions agree with TRBD1. The CDR3 runs 14 residues. The V segment lost 3 bases and the J segment 10 bases; nucleotides outside the gene matches: 11. Germline CDR1 reads MNHEY; CDR2 reads SMNVEV (reference sequence). This CDR3 reads CASSLNRDSPAYTF. As DNA, the CDR3 is TGTGCCAGCAGTTTGAACCGGGACAGCCCAGCCTACACCTTC.

The genes are TRBV3-1 (or the pseudogene TRBV3-2) and TRBJ2-5, with 8 bases matching TRBD2. V gave up 4 bases and J gave up 3 bases; unmatched junction bases: 4. The CDR3 runs 14 residues. Germline CDR1 reads LGHDT; CDR2 reads YNNKEL (reference sequence). The CDR3 nucleotides are TGTGCCAGCAGCCTGGGACTAGGGAAAGAGACCCAGTACTTC. This sequence encodes CASSLGLGKETQYF.

The table lists this clone with a few counts. The chain combines TRBV15 with TRBJ2-7; TRBD1 aligns across 10 bases. The CDR3 has 18 amino acids. The junction had 11 bases not matched to a gene; V was cut back by 3 bases and J by 0 bases. Germline V gene sequence: CDR1 LNHNV, CDR2 YYDKDF (reference sequence). CDR3 nucleotides: TGTGCCACCAGCAGGGAGAGTTTCCGGGACAGGGGCTCCTACGAGCAGTACTTC. Protein: CATSRESFRDRGSYEQYF.

This chain uses TRBV10-3 with TRBJ2-1; TRBD1 matches at 9 bases. The trim removed 5 bases at V and 7 bases at J, leaving 9 bases unmatched. This CDR3 is built from 15 residues. Germline V lookup: CDR1 ENHRY, CDR2 SYGVKD. The chain's CDR3 is CAISPGQGTRNEQFF. The CDR3 region has the DNA TGTGCCATCAGTCCGGGACAGGGCACCCGGAATGAGCAGTTCTTC.

This clone has a single count. The chain is built from TRBV5-4 and TRBJ1-2, with TRBD1 identical over 9 bases. Looked up from germline, CDR1 is SGHNT and CDR2 is YYREEE (reference sequence). CDR3 length: 14 amino acids. Unmatched junction bases numbered 4, after V lost 4 bases and J lost 3 bases. The CDR3 region has the DNA TGTGCCAGCAGCGCGGGACAGGGTCACTATGGCTACACCTTC. As protein: CASSAGQGHYGYTF. The full variable domain, in which reference TRBV5-4 and TRBJ1-2 provide the parts outside the CDR3, is ETGVTQSPTHLIKTRGQQVTLRCSSQSGHNTVSWYQQALGQGPQFIFQYYREEENGRGNFPPRFSGLQFPNYSSELNVNALELDDSALYLCASSAGQGHYGYTFGSGTRLTVV.

This clone has a single count. The chain joins TRBV6-6 to TRBJ1-6, with 8 bases fitting TRBD1. CDR3 size: 16 residues. Germline values: CDR1 MNHNY, CDR2 SVGAGI (reference sequence). V lost 6 bases and J lost 8; bases outside the gene matches: 12. The CDR3, as DNA: TGTGCCAGCAGACCAGGTTCGACAGGGGAAGATTCACCCCTCCACTTT. This sequence encodes CASRPGSTGEDSPLHF.

The chain carries TRBV14 and TRBJ2-7; the match to TRBD2 covers 10 bases. Germline CDR1 is SGHDN and CDR2 is FVKESK. There are 15 residues in the CDR3. J gave up 6 bases and V 4 bases, and 9 bases lay outside the gene matches. CDR3 DNA sequence: TGTGCCAGCAGCCCGAATCTAGCGGGAGTGGGCGAGCAGTACTTC. Protein sequence: CASSPNLAGVGEQYF.

V and J are TRBV21-1 and TRBJ1-1. TRBV21-1 constitutes a pseudogene. The CDR3 runs 18 residues. CDR3 region: CASSPWGEAAPLNTEAFF. For the CDR3, the DNA is TGTGCCAGCAGCCCCTGGGGGGAGGCGGCACCCTTGAACACTGAAGCTTTCTTT.

The chain is built from TRBV4-1 and TRBJ2-7, with 8 bases fitting TRBD2. From germline, CDR1 is MGHRA and CDR2 YSYEKL. J gave up 6 bases and V 1 base, and 8 bases lay outside the gene matches. The length of the CDR3 is 15 residues. CDR3 coding DNA: TGCGCCAGCAGCCAAGGCGGCGGGAGGAGAACCGAGCAGTACTTC. As protein: CASSQGGGRRTEQYF.

CDR3 in amino acids: CASSRPRDRTYGYTF. DNA of the CDR3: TGTGCCAGCAGCCGTCCCCGGGACAGGACCTATGGCTACACCTTC. The chain carries TRBV28 and TRBJ1-2; 8 positions match TRBD1. Germline assignment: CDR1 MDHEN and CDR2 SYDVKM. V was pared by 6 bases and J by 4 bases, with 10 bases of the junction left unmatched. There are 15 residues in the CDR3.

The chain's CDR3 is CATSRDRYGYTF. As DNA, the CDR3 is TGTGCCACCAGCAGAGATCGGTATGGCTACACCTTC. The chain combines TRBV15 with TRBJ1-2; D remains unclear. Germline CDR1 reads LNHNV; CDR2 reads YYDKDF (reference sequence). The CDR3 has 12 residues. The V gene lost 0 bases and the J gene lost 5 bases, with 4 bases spanning the gap.

The chain is built from TRBV19 and TRBJ2-7; D might be TRBD1 (6 bases). The V gene lost 1 base and the J gene lost 6 bases, with 10 bases spanning the gap. This CDR3 spans 13 amino acids. Germline loops: CDR1 LNHDA, CDR2 SQIVND (reference sequence). The chain's CDR3 is CASSIGQGSEQYF. The CDR3 DNA follows: TGTGCCAGTAGTATAGGGCAGGGGAGCGAGCAGTACTTC.

This clone was seen a few times. The junction shows a germline mismatch at one end, possibly a read error. The gene calls are TRBV30 and TRBJ2-1; D is possibly TRBD2 (5 bases). The CDR3 totals 14 residues. Germline-derived CDR1 and CDR2 are GTSNPN and SVGIG (reference sequence). This CDR3 is CAWSVGGVRERNLF. The CDR3 DNA follows: TGTGCCTGGAGTGTGGGCGGCGTGAGGGAGAGGAATCTCTTC.

The chain couples TRBV20-1 to TRBJ1-2; the D gene is possibly TRBD1 (5 bases). The V and J ends lost 6 bases and 5 bases respectively, with 10 bases between them. The CDR3 contains 11 residues. Per germline, CDR1 DFQATT and CDR2 SNEGSKA (reference sequence). CDR3 nucleotides: TGCAGTGCCCCGACAGCATATGGCTACACCTTC. Translating it yields CSAPTAYGYTF.

The chain uses TRBV4-2 and TRBJ2-5; 8 nucleotides agree with TRBD2. This CDR3 contains 15 residues. After removal of 4 bases from V and 3 bases from J, the junction contained 7 bases not matched to a gene. Germline loops: CDR1 LGHNA, CDR2 YNFKEQ. In DNA, the CDR3 is TGTGCCAGCAGCCTTGCCCGCGGGGGGAAAGAGACCCAGTACTTC. It yields the protein CASSLARGGKETQYF.

This clone was detected a few times. The chain carries TRBV4-2 and TRBJ2-4; 14 bases agree with TRBD2. Germline-derived CDR1 and CDR2 are LGHNA and YNFKEQ. The CDR3 loop spans 15 amino acids. The J segment lost 9 bases and the V segment lost 4 bases, leaving 5 bases of the junction unmatched. CDR3 bases: TGTGCCAGCAGCCGACTAGCGGGGGGGCCGGGCATTCAGTACTTC. Amino acids: CASSRLAGGPGIQYF.

This clone was seen a handful of times. V and J are TRBV5-1 and TRBJ2-5; 8 bases are shared with TRBD2. In germline, CDR1 is SGHRS, CDR2 YFSETQ. The junction had 5 bases not matched to a gene; V was cut back by 0 bases and J by 1 base. The CDR3 sequence is 16 residues long. The CDR3 region has the DNA TGCGCCAGCAGCTTGGGGGCTAGCGGGTTCCAAGAGACCCAGTACTTC. Amino acids: CASSLGASGFQETQYF.

The rearrangement joins TRBV7-6 to TRBJ1-4; 7 positions match TRBD1. Germline assignment: CDR1 SGHVS and CDR2 FNYEAQ. The CDR3 has 15 amino acids. Trimming cost V 2 bases and J 5 bases; bases outside gene matches: 5. Written as DNA, the CDR3 is TGTGCCAGCAGCTTATGGGGACAGAGGAATGAAAAACTGTTTTTT. Protein sequence: CASSLWGQRNEKLFF.

This clone appeared a few times. The gene calls are TRBV27 and TRBJ1-5, with 8 bases matching TRBD1. Unmatched junction bases numbered 10, after V lost 5 bases and J lost 1 base. The CDR3 extends over 17 amino acids. Germline assignment: CDR1 MNHEY and CDR2 SMNVEV (reference sequence). DNA for the CDR3: TGTGCCAGCAGTCCGCTCCCGGGACAGGCCAGCAATCAGCCCCAGCATTTT. It encodes CASSPLPGQASNQPQHF.

The chain recombines TRBV14 with TRBJ2-1; D is perhaps TRBD2 (6 bases). Deletions cut 4 bases from V and 4 bases from J, with 20 bases between. Germline values: CDR1 SGHDN, CDR2 FVKESK. CDR3 length equals 17 residues. CDR3 protein: CASSLWGVVAGYNEQFF. The CDR3 DNA follows: TGTGCCAGCAGCCTTTGGGGGGTAGTCGCCGGGTACAATGAGCAGTTCTTC.